This TCR beta chain was observed in a study of technical replicates of blood from a handful of donors. Libraries were prepared by immunoSEQ multiplex PCR; TCRdb keeps only in-frame clonotypes and omits some of them. The top ten clones hold around 10% of a sample with about 16,000 clones, approximately 86% of them seen once. The CDR3 runs 14 residues. J was trimmed by 5 bases and V by 6 bases; bases with no gene match: 9. The germline gives CDR1 SGHRS, CDR2 YFSETQ. Sequenced input: PBMCs. V usage is TRBV5-1 and J usage is TRBJ2-7; 9 positions agree with TRBD1. The TCR comes from a human donor in good health. CDR3 residues: CASTFLGTGNEQYF. CDR3 bases: TGCGCCAGCACGTTTCTCGGGACAGGGAACGAGCAGTACTTC.